This TCR beta chain comes out of a study of OX40 agonist ivuxolimab in advanced cancers. In the study overall: Ivuxolimab, an agonist antibody against OX40 (CD134), was given to patients.

As to this clone: Its antigen is unknown.

Germline-derived CDR1 and CDR2 are SGHDN and FVKESK. This CDR3 is built from 15 residues. V shed 1 base, J shed 5 bases, and the junction held 6 bases outside the gene matches. Findings and limits, study-wide: Average numbers of expanded clones were greater in CD8+ T cells than in CD4+.

Clones were read by immunoSEQ multiplex PCR, and TCRdb kept only the in-frame ones, dropping some. Of 20,000 to 25,000 clones in the sample, less than 90% are singletons; the top ten hold 29%. The receptor was derived from an adult with an advanced solid tumor such as melanoma, head and neck, liver or kidney cancer. The chain has TRBV14 and TRBJ2-5; 8 bases line up with TRBD1. This sample comprised CD4+ or CD8+ T cells sorted from blood, obtained in a trial of the OX40 agonist ivuxolimab. As DNA, the CDR3 is TGTGCCAGCAGCCAAGGCGGCAGGGGGCTGGAGACCCAGTACTTC. Translating gives CASSQGGRGLETQYF.